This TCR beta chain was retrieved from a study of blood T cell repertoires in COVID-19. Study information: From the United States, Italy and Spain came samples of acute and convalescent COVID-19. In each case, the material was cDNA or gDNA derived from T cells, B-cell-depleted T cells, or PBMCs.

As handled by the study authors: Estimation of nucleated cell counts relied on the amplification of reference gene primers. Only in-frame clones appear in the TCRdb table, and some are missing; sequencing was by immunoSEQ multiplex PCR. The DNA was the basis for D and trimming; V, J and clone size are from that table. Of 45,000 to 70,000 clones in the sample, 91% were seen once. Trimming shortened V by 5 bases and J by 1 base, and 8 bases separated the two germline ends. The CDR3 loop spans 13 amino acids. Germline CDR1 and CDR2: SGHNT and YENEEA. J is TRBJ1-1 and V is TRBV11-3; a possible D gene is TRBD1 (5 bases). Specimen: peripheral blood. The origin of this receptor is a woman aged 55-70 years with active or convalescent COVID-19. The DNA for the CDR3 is TGTGCCAGCAGCCCCGGACAGAACACTGAAGCTTTCTTT. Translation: CASSPGQNTEAFF.